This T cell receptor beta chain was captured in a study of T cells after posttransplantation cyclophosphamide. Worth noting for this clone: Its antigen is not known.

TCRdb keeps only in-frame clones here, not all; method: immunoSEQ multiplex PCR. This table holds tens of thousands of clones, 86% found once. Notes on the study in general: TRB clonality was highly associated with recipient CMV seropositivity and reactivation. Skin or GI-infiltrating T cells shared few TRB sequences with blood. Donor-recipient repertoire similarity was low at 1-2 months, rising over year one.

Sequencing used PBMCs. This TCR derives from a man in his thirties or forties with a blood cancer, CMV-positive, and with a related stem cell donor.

For the CDR3, the DNA is TGTGCCAGCAGCCGGGACCGGGGGTGGGCTAACTATGGCTACACCTTC. Translated: CASSRDRGWANYGYTF. The chain carries TRBV9 and TRBJ1-2; maybe TRBD1 (5 bases). CDR1 SGDLS and CDR2 YYNGEE come from the germline V gene. The V end lost 4 bases, the J end lost 0 bases, and 16 bases lay between the germline ends. The CDR3 runs 16 residues.